The present TCR beta chain was sequenced within a study of T cell repertoires in cytomegalovirus infection. Study background: The study used recently identified HLA-C-restricted and well-studied HLA-B-restricted CMV epitopes. The public TCR beta signatures pointed to both CMV infection and matching HLA type.

Germline loops: CDR1 SGHVS, CDR2 FNYEAQ. The CDR3 length is 14 residues. Trimming removed 5 bases from V and 7 bases from J, with 14 bases in between. Study conclusions and caveats: The study found HLA-C-restricted CMV-specific TCR beta clonotypes dominating the ex vivo response. The study identified carriers of CMV plus the relevant HLA from cumulative public TCR beta family frequency.

This clonotype was seen a few times. Its target is not known. MiXCR, run by TCRdb on the reads, gives a single entry per CDR3 protein. The sample has approximately 100,000 distinct CDR3 sequences; 29% are singletons. This receptor was taken from a human donor in good health (CMV status not recorded). Some clones in this sample may be carry-over from other donors' samples. The chain couples TRBV7-6 to TRBJ2-2, with D uncertain. The sequencing here drew on CD8+ T cells from cultured PBMCs, taken from culture after CMV antigen stimulation. The CDR3 DNA is TGTGCCAGCAGCCGGCTCCCAGAAGGCGGGGAGCTGTTTTTT. Protein: CASSRLPEGGELFF.